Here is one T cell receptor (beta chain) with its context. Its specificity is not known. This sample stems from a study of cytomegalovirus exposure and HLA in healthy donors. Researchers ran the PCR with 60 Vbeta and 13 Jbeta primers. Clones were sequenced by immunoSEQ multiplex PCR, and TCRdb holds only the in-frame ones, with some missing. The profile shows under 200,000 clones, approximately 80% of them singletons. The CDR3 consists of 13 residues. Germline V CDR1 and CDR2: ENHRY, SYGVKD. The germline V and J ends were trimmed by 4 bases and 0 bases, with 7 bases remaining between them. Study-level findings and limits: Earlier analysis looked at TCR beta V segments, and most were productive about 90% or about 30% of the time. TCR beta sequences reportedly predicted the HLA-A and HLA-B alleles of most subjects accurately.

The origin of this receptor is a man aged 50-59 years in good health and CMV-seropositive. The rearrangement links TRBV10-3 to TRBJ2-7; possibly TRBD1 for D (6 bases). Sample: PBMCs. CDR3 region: CAISAQGSYEQYF. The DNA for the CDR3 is TGTGCCATCAGTGCACAGGGCTCCTACGAGCAGTACTTC.